This T cell receptor beta chain was identified in a study of post-analysis software for immune sequencing data. Across the whole study: Patients with relapsing-remitting, secondary progressive and progressive-relapsing multiple sclerosis courses were all represented.

The study's findings and limits: Clustering by F measure revealed strong co-clustering among samples prepared together in one batch. Among multiple sclerosis patients, normalized Chao1 diversity was significantly below that of controls.

With regard to this clonotype: Its antigen is still unknown.

Every TCR beta cDNA library bore unique molecular identifiers. It was from roughly 1 to 10 million T cells that about 500,000 cDNA molecules came. TCRdb ran MiXCR on the PCR reads and lists one entry per CDR3 protein. The data contain roughly 410,000 distinct CDR3 sequences, about a third of them singletons. The TCR was taken from a girl between 10 and 17 years old with multiple sclerosis. Sequences were obtained from blood.

The CDR3 loop is CSVEGSGAYNEQFF. The CDR3 DNA sequence: TGCAGCGTTGAGGGTAGCGGGGCCTACAATGAGCAGTTCTTC. The chain uses TRBV29-1 and TRBJ2-1, with 8 bases matching TRBD2. The germline gives CDR1 SQVTM, CDR2 ANQGSEA. This CDR3 is built from 14 residues. V shed 3 bases and J 2 bases; nucleotides not matched to a gene: 3.